This T cell receptor (beta chain) was captured by sequencing in a study of T cell responses to AZD1222 COVID-19 vaccine. Background on the study: Pooling of second doses given at about 4 or about 12 weeks was done.

Study-level points and caveats: The number of AZD1222 recipients seropositive at baseline was only 5 to 7. Possibly, clonal diversity was underestimated; donors were largely white British and included more females.

V dropped 10 bases and J dropped 0; count of bases not matched to a gene: 2. The CDR3 is made up of 12 amino acids. Per the germline V gene, CDR1 is MDHEN and CDR2 is SYDVKM. Using immunoSEQ multiplex PCR, the repertoire was profiled, and TCRdb retains in-frame clones only, with some absent. The sample contains some 120,000 clones, just over 85% of which appear only once. As concerns this clone: Its specificity is unknown.

This sample comprised peripheral blood, obtained on day 0 of AZD1222 vaccination. The V call is TRBV28, the J call TRBJ1-1; 7 nucleotides align to TRBD1. The clonotype originates from an adult in good health. The CDR3 region has the DNA TGTGCCATCCAGGGGGTGAACACTGAAGCTTTCTTT. Its translation: CAIQGVNTEAFF.